A single T cell receptor beta chain is shown here with its context. Its antigen is not identified. This sample was taken from a study of cytomegalovirus exposure and HLA in healthy donors. Study observations and caveats: Reports showed the classifier diagnosing cytomegalovirus status with high specificity and sensitivity.

V lost 0 bases, J lost 8 bases, and 8 bases stayed unmatched. Germline CDR1 reads SGHVS; CDR2 reads FNYEAQ. This CDR3 has 16 residues. Profiling relied on immunoSEQ multiplex PCR, and the TCRdb table lists in-frame clones only, not all of them. The sample lists roughly 230,000 clones, about nine tenths occurring once. This chain uses TRBV7-6 with TRBJ2-1, with TRBD2 matching over 9 bases. This receptor was taken from a woman in her twenties or thirties in good health and CMV-seronegative. The sample consisted of PBMCs. The CDR3 reads CASSLAGGRAGDEQFF. The CDR3 DNA reads as TGTGCCAGCAGCTTAGCGGGCGGGAGGGCCGGAGATGAGCAGTTCTTC.